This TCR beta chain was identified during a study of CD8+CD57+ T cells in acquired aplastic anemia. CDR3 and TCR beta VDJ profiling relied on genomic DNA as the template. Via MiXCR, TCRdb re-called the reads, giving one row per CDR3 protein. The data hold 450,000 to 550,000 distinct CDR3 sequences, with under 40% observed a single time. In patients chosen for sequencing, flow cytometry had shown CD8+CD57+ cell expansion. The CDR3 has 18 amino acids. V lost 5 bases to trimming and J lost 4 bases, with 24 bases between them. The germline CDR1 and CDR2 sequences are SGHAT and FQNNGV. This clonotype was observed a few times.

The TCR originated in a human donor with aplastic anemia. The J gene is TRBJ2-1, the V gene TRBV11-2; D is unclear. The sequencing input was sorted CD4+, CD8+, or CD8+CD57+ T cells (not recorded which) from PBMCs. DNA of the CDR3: TGTGCCAGCAGCCCAACACCCTCGAGAGGTGCGAGTTACAATGAGCAGTTCTTC. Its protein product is CASSPTPSRGASYNEQFF.